These 10 T cell receptor beta chains came from one sample sequenced in a study of blood T cell repertoires in COVID-19. Profiled with immunoSEQ multiplex PCR; TCRdb holds only in-frame clones, not every one. The sample has some 70,000 clones, about 88% seen once. The specimen sequenced was peripheral blood. The receptors were gathered from a man aged 65 to 79 with active or convalescent COVID-19.

The J gene is TRBJ2-5, the V gene TRBV25-1; 14 positions match TRBD2. CDR1 and CDR2 from the germline V gene are MGHDK and SYGVNS. CDR3 size: 14 residues. J gave up 6 bases and V 6 bases, and 3 bases lay outside the gene matches. CDR3 region: CASRGTSGSKTQYF. CDR3 DNA: TGTGCCAGCAGGGGGACTAGCGGGAGTAAGACCCAGTACTTC.

The genes are TRBV6-6 and TRBJ1-5; D is unclear. The V gene's germline CDR1 is MNHNY and CDR2 SVGAGI (reference sequence). The CDR3 runs 15 residues. V lost 6 bases and J 3 bases, leaving 15 bases between the germline ends. The CDR3 bases are TGTGCCAGCAGACCTGTGAGAGCAATCAATCAGCCCCAGCATTTT. Protein product: CASRPVRAINQPQHF.

The chain has TRBV12-3 or TRBV12-4 and TRBJ2-5; D perhaps matches TRBD1 (5 bases). V lost 7 bases to trimming and J lost 1 base, with 10 bases between them. The CDR3 runs 13 residues. The CDR3 here is CASTLDTQETQYF. The DNA of the CDR3 is TGTGCCAGCACCCTGGACACCCAAGAGACCCAGTACTTC.

Only a few counts were recorded for this clone. This CDR3 reads CASSVTRRQETQYF. The CDR3 DNA sequence: TGTGCCAGCAGCGTTACTAGACGCCAAGAGACCCAGTACTTC. The chain recombines TRBV5-4 with TRBJ2-5, with D possibly TRBD2 on 5 matching bases. Trimming cost V 4 bases and J 1 base, with 11 bases left between them. This CDR3 is built from 14 residues. Looked up from germline, CDR1 is SGHNT and CDR2 is YYREEE (reference sequence).

This chain uses TRBV27 with TRBJ1-5; TRBD1 is a possible D gene (5 bases). Deletions cut 8 bases from V and 1 base from J, with 15 bases between. CDR1 is MNHEY, CDR2 SMNVEV, per germline (reference sequence). The CDR3 length is 15 residues. CDR3 amino acids: CASRPWGESNQPQHF. The DNA of the CDR3 is TGTGCCAGCCGGCCGTGGGGGGAAAGCAATCAGCCCCAGCATTTT.

The chain combines TRBV28 with TRBJ2-3, with a tentative D call TRBD1 (5 bases). V lost 6 bases and J lost 5, with 9 bases in between. The CDR3 is 12 amino acids. From germline, CDR1 is MDHEN and CDR2 SYDVKM. The CDR3 DNA sequence: TGTGCCAGCAGGACAGCTCAAGATACGCAGTATTTT. Encoded protein: CASRTAQDTQYF.

CDR3 DNA sequence: TGTGCCAGCAGTGAAGCCCAGGGATCATTCTACGAGCAGTACTTC. Amino acid sequence: CASSEAQGSFYEQYF. The rearrangement uses TRBV6-1 and TRBJ2-7, with D maybe TRBD1 (5 bases). This CDR3 region has 15 residues. Per germline, CDR1 MNHNS and CDR2 SASEGT. Trimming took off 0 bases at V and 3 bases at J, with 12 bases between the two ends.

The V and J genes are TRBV23-1 and TRBJ2-2; 7 bases line up with TRBD1. TRBV23-1 counts as an open reading frame of uncertain function. Unmatched junction bases numbered 19, after V lost 6 bases and J lost 15 bases. The CDR3 spans 15 residues. The CDR3 loop is CASSPPPSQGFMVFF. The CDR3 DNA is TGCGCCAGCAGCCCACCCCCGTCACAGGGGTTCATGGTGTTTTTT.

The chain uses TRBV28 and TRBJ2-5; 9 nucleotides agree with TRBD1. Germline CDR1 is MDHEN and CDR2 is SYDVKM. With 2 bases clipped from V and 5 bases from J, the junction kept 3 bases outside the gene matches. This CDR3 region has 14 residues. The CDR3 region has the DNA TGTGCCAGCAGTTTAACCGACAGGGGGGAGACCCAGTACTTC. Protein product: CASSLTDRGETQYF.

The J gene is TRBJ1-3, the V gene TRBV7-8; 8 positions agree with TRBD1. There are 17 residues in the CDR3. Looked up from germline, CDR1 is SGHVS and CDR2 is FQNEAQ. The V segment lost 8 bases and the J segment 0 bases; nucleotides outside the gene matches: 12. In nucleotides, the CDR3 is TGTGCCAGCTTTGGTGGGACAGGCCGGATCTCTGGAAACACCATATATTTT. As protein: CASFGGTGRISGNTIYF.